Included here is one TCR beta chain sequence, with context. Each CDR3 protein is one row after TCRdb ran MiXCR on the RT-PCR reads. The data contain about 520,000 distinct CDR3 sequences, 10% to 11% of them singletons. This sample was taken from a study of response to subunit inactivated influenza vaccine. Trimming took 4 bases from V and 8 from J, leaving 17 bases between them. The germline gives CDR1 LGHNA, CDR2 YSLEER. The CDR3 is 15 residues long. The TCR originated in a man in his forties or fifties who received an inactivated influenza vaccine. The sample in question was PBMCs from blood, obtained about 6 weeks after vaccination. The chain has TRBV4-3 and TRBJ1-4; TRBD1 might be the D (5 bases). In nucleotides, the CDR3 is TGCGCCAGCAGCCCCGGGGCGGCGGGACCCGAAAAACTGTTTTTT. Translated: CASSPGAAGPEKLFF.